These T cell receptor beta chains were read from a single sample in a study of blood T cell repertoires in COVID-19. Sequenced by immunoSEQ multiplex PCR; TCRdb stores in-frame clones only, minus some. The sample lists hundreds of thousands of clones, approximately 89% occurring once. Sequencing was performed on peripheral blood. These receptors were obtained from a young woman who had recovered from COVID-19. Both conserved end residues are part of each CDR3. The D gene is left open where the match is weak. Clone size is shown for a subset of rows, as once, few, many or a class of expanded clone.

>TRBD2|TRBV30|-|TRBJ2-5
TGTGCCTGGAGTGTTTTAGCGGGAGAGCAAGAGACCCAGTACTTC
CAWSVLAGEQETQYF
>TRBD1|TRBV24-1|-|TRBJ2-3
TGTGCCACCAGTGATACGAGACAGGGTAGCACAGATACGCAGTATTTT
CATSDTRQGSTDTQYF
>TRBD1|TRBV7-8|-|TRBJ1-2
TGTGCCAGCAGCTTAGTAGGGATATTAGACAGGGGGTCTAACTATGGCTACACCTTC
CASSLVGILDRGSNYGYTF
>-|TRBV6-5|once|TRBJ1-2
TGTGCCAGCAGTTACTCGAACTCAGGAGGCTATGGCTACACCTTC
CASSYSNSGGYGYTF
>TRBD2|TRBV9|-|TRBJ2-1
TGTGCCAGCAGCGTAGGGAGCCTAGCGGGAGTGAACAATGAGCAGTTCTTC
CASSVGSLAGVNNEQFF
>-|TRBV19|-|TRBJ2-6
TGTGCCAGTAGCATAAAGGGACAATTCTCTGGGGCCAACGTCCTGACTTTC
CASSIKGQFSGANVLTF
>TRBD1|TRBV25-1|-|TRBJ1-4
TGTGCCAGCAGTGCTGGACAGGGAAATGAAAAACTGTTTTTT
CASSAGQGNEKLFF
>-|TRBV7-9|-|TRBJ2-2
TGTGCCAGCAGGGAGTCATCCACCGGGGAGCTGTTTTTT
CASRESSTGELFF
>-|TRBV7-9|-|TRBJ1-2
TGTGCCAGCAGCTTAGGTTTGAGGGCCGCTAACTATGGCTACACCTTC
CASSLGLRAANYGYTF
>TRBD1|TRBV19|-|TRBJ1-1
TGTGCCAGTACCCAACACAGGGGGTCAGGGACTGAAGCTTTCTTT
CASTQHRGSGTEAFF
>TRBD1|TRBV14|-|TRBJ1-2
TGTGCCAGCAGCCCCGGGGACAGGCCCTACTATGGCTACACCTTC
CASSPGDRPYYGYTF
>TRBD1|TRBV7-8|-|TRBJ2-2
TGTGCCAGCAGCCCGCGTGTCCGGGACAGGGCCGGGGAGCTGTTTTTT
CASSPRVRDRAGELFF
>TRBD2|TRBV6-5|-|TRBJ2-1
TGTGCCGTCAATCCGGGGACTAGCGGGAGAGGTGAGCAGTTCTTC
CAVNPGTSGRGEQFF
>TRBD1|TRBV6-2/TRBV6-3|-|TRBJ2-5
TGTGCCAGCACCCCCCGAGGGGACAGGGGGCGAGAGACCCAGTACTTC
CASTPRGDRGRETQYF
>-|TRBV15|-|TRBJ2-1
TGTGCCACCAGCAGAGATGGAGCGTTAAGCTCCTACAATGAGCAGTTCTTC
CATSRDGALSSYNEQFF
>-|TRBV29-1|-|TRBJ1-1
TGCAGCGGGCGGACGGGGGGAGCTGAAGCTTTCTTT
CSGRTGGAEAFF
>-|TRBV30|-|TRBJ2-3
TGTGCCTGGAGTGGGACAAGAATTAGCACAGATACGCAGTATTTT
CAWSGTRISTDTQYF
>TRBD1|TRBV10-3|-|TRBJ1-1
TGTGCCATCACCATGGACAGGGGAGGCACTGAAGCTTTCTTT
CAITMDRGGTEAFF
>-|TRBV19|-|TRBJ1-1
TGTGCCAGTAGTACGGGAAGGATGAACACTGAAGCTTTCTTT
CASSTGRMNTEAFF
>-|TRBV5-8|-|TRBJ1-5
TGTGCCAGCAGCGGGGCCCCTCAGCCCCAGCATTTT
CASSGAPQPQHF
>TRBD2|TRBV19|-|TRBJ2-1
TGTGCCAGTAGTGACGGGAGGGCTCGTAATGAGCAGTTCTTC
CASSDGRARNEQFF
>TRBD2|TRBV7-9|-|TRBJ2-3
TGTGCCAGCAGCTTAGATGCGGGAGGCACAGATACGCAGTATTTT
CASSLDAGGTDTQYF
>-|TRBV5-1|-|TRBJ1-1
TGCGCCAGCAGCTTTGCGGTAGGCGCGAACACTGAAGCTTTCTTT
CASSFAVGANTEAFF
>-|TRBV5-6|-|TRBJ1-2
TGTGCCAGCAGCTTGAGTGAGAACTATGGCTACACCTTC
CASSLSENYGYTF
>-|TRBV18|-|TRBJ2-2
TGTGCCAGCTTGGGAGGCACCGGGGAGCTGTTTTTT
CASLGGTGELFF
>TRBD1|TRBV30|-|TRBJ1-3
TGTGCCTGGACAACAGGGGGCTCTGGAAACACCATATATTTT
CAWTTGGSGNTIYF
>TRBD2|TRBV3-1/TRBV3-2|-|TRBJ2-5
TGTGCCAGCAGCCTCCTTTTGAACACCATGGGACTAAGCCAAGAGACCCAGTACTTC
CASSLLLNTMGLSQETQYF
>TRBD2|TRBV27|-|TRBJ2-3
TGTGCCAGCAGTTTATACGGACTAGCAATAGATACGCAGTATTTT
CASSLYGLAIDTQYF